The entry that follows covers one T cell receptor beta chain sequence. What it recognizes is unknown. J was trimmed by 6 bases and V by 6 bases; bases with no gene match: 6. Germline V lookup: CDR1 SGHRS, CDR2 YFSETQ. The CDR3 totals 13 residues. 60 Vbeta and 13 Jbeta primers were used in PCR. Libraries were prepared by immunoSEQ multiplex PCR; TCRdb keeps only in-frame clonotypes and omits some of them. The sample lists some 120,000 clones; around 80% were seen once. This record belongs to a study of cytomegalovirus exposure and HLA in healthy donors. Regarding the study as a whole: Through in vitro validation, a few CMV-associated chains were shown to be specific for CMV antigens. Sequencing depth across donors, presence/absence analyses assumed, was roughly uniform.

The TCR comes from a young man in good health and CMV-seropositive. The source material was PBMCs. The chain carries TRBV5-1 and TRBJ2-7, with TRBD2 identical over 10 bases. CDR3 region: CASTPSGSGEQYV. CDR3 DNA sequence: TGCGCCAGCACCCCTAGCGGGAGTGGCGAGCAGTACGTC.